This is a list of T cell receptor beta chains from one sample in a study of cytomegalovirus exposure and HLA in healthy donors. Using immunoSEQ multiplex PCR, the repertoire was profiled, and TCRdb retains in-frame clones only, with some absent. The sample has some 200,000 clones; 81% are singletons. The sample comprised PBMCs. The source is a man in his fifties in good health and CMV-seronegative. The CDR3 runs from the conserved cysteine through the conserved F or W. D genes are given only for firm matches. The size of a clone is reported for some rows only, either as once, few or many, or as a class for expanded clones.

d_gene	v_gene	j_gene	abundance	CDR3aa	CDR3nt
TRBD1	TRBV5-1	TRBJ2-3	-	CASSPGTGAPDTQYF	TGCGCCAGCAGCCCCGGGACAGGGGCTCCAGATACGCAGTATTTT
-	TRBV9	TRBJ2-2	-	CASSAPRGNTGELFF	TGTGCCAGCAGCGCCCCCCGAGGGAACACCGGGGAGCTGTTTTTT
TRBD2	TRBV7-3	TRBJ2-3	-	CASSTRGGDTQYF	TGTGCCAGCAGCACCCGGGGGGGGGATACGCAGTATTTT
TRBD1	TRBV6-5	TRBJ2-7	-	CASSYSFGTGTYEQYF	TGTGCCAGCAGTTACTCGTTCGGGACAGGGACCTACGAGCAGTACTTC
TRBD1	TRBV19	TRBJ2-7	-	CASRPGTGSFYEQYF	TGTGCCAGTAGGCCCGGGACAGGGAGTTTCTACGAGCAGTACTTC
TRBD1	TRBV5-1	TRBJ1-6	-	CASSSGTDNSPLHF	TGCGCCAGCAGCTCCGGGACAGATAATTCACCCCTCCACTTT
-	TRBV7-6	TRBJ2-1	once	CASSLTDNNEQFF	TGTGCCAGCAGCTTGACAGATAACAATGAGCAGTTCTTC
TRBD2	TRBV29-1	TRBJ2-4	once	CSAHPLGGVGNIQYF	TGCAGCGCCCACCCGTTGGGGGGGGTCGGAAACATTCAGTACTTC
-	TRBV5-1	TRBJ2-7	-	CASRETANYEQYF	TGCGCCAGCAGGGAGACAGCTAACTACGAGCAGTACTTC
-	TRBV5-1	TRBJ2-1	once	CASSPRIRGGYNEQFF	TGCGCCAGCAGTCCCCGGATTAGGGGGGGCTACAATGAGCAGTTCTTC
TRBD1	TRBV5-6	TRBJ1-4	-	CASSLGQGRIGEKLFF	TGTGCCAGCAGCCTCGGACAGGGGAGAATAGGTGAAAAACTGTTTTTT
-	TRBV9	TRBJ2-5	-	CASSPGKGRRASETQYF	TGTGCCAGCAGCCCAGGGAAAGGGCGACGGGCGTCGGAGACCCAGTACTTC
-	TRBV15	TRBJ2-2	-	CATSRGGGANTGELFF	TGTGCCACCAGCAGAGGAGGGGGGGCGAACACCGGGGAGCTGTTTTTT
-	TRBV29-1	TRBJ2-1	-	CSVLKGQAGEQFF	TGCAGCGTCCTAAAGGGCCAGGCGGGTGAGCAGTTCTTC
-	TRBV2	TRBJ1-5	-	CASSRDTSNQPQHF	TGTGCCAGCAGTCGGGACACCAGCAATCAGCCCCAGCATTTT
TRBD1	TRBV2	TRBJ1-2	-	CASSGPGQADYTF	TGTGCCAGCAGTGGCCCGGGACAGGCCGACTACACCTTC
TRBD2	TRBV18	TRBJ2-1	once	CASSPPGLGLFREQFF	TGTGCCAGCTCACCACCGGGACTAGGTCTGTTCAGGGAGCAGTTCTTC
-	TRBV30	TRBJ2-2	-	CAFRLGPGHGELFF	TGTGCCTTTCGCCTGGGTCCTGGGCACGGGGAGCTGTTTTTT
-	TRBV7-9	TRBJ1-2	-	CASSLDQGLTF	TGTGCCAGCAGCCTCGACCAGGGGCTGACCTTC
-	TRBV7-2	TRBJ2-7	-	CASSPLGGTEQYF	TGTGCCAGCAGCCCTCTGGGGGGTACCGAGCAGTACTTC
-	TRBV5-1	TRBJ1-1	once	CASSAGNTEAFF	TGCGCCAGCAGCGCCGGGAACACTGAAGCTTTCTTT
TRBD1	TRBV19	TRBJ1-2	-	CASNPTGATYGYTF	TGTGCCAGTAACCCAACAGGGGCGACCTATGGCTACACCTTC
-	TRBV13	TRBJ2-5	-	CASSPTGMETQYF	TGTGCCAGCAGCCCCACGGGGATGGAGACCCAGTACTTC
TRBD1	TRBV30	TRBJ1-2	-	CAWSTGGSYGYTF	TGTGCCTGGAGTACAGGGGGAAGCTATGGCTACACCTTC
-	TRBV4-2	TRBJ2-1	-	CASSQRWSSVGEQFF	TGTGCCAGCAGCCAAAGGTGGTCTAGCGTTGGTGAGCAGTTCTTC
TRBD2	TRBV7-9	TRBJ2-1	-	CASSLIRSGPSHEQFF	TGTGCCAGCAGCTTAATTCGTAGCGGGCCGTCACATGAGCAGTTCTTC
TRBD2	TRBV10-3	TRBJ2-1	-	CAISLGTSGVSSYNEQFF	TGTGCCATCAGTCTAGGGACTAGCGGGGTAAGCTCCTACAATGAGCAGTTCTTC
TRBD1	TRBV4-1	TRBJ1-5	-	CASGQGLHSNQPQHF	TGCGCCAGTGGACAGGGATTACATAGCAATCAGCCCCAGCATTTT
TRBD2	TRBV19	TRBJ2-1	-	CASSMGGYNEQFF	TGTGCCAGTAGTATGGGGGGGTACAATGAGCAGTTCTTC
-	TRBV2	TRBJ2-1	-	CASSEILPYNEQFF	TGTGCCAGCAGTGAAATTCTACCCTACAATGAGCAGTTCTTC
-	TRBV5-1	TRBJ2-2	-	CASSLLSTGELFF	TGCGCCAGCAGTCTTCTGAGCACCGGGGAGCTGTTTTTT
TRBD1	TRBV5-8	TRBJ2-7	few	CASIIFPGQGNEQYF	TGTGCCAGCATCATATTCCCCGGACAGGGTAACGAGCAGTACTTC
-	TRBV6-5	TRBJ2-7	-	CASSWGQGYSYEQYF	TGTGCCAGCAGTTGGGGGCAGGGCTACTCCTACGAGCAGTACTTC
TRBD1	TRBV30	TRBJ2-1	few	CAWVYRGSYNEQFF	TGTGCCTGGGTCTACAGGGGCTCCTACAATGAGCAGTTCTTC
-	TRBV30	TRBJ2-2	few	CAWSSGDGELFF	TGTGCCTGGAGCTCAGGGGACGGGGAGCTGTTTTTT
-	TRBV2	TRBJ1-6	-	CASSRQESNSPLHF	TGTGCCAGCAGTAGACAGGAAAGTAATTCACCCCTCCACTTT
-	TRBV2	TRBJ1-6	-	CARQASYNSPLHF	TGTGCCAGACAGGCCTCCTATAATTCACCCCTCCACTTT
TRBD2	TRBV6-4	TRBJ2-3	-	CASSTAGGASDTQYF	TGTGCCAGCAGTACAGCGGGGGGGGCCTCAGATACGCAGTATTTT
-	TRBV2	TRBJ2-5	-	CASGPKGLGTQYF	TGTGCCAGCGGGCCCAAGGGGCTAGGGACCCAGTACTTC
TRBD2	TRBV30	TRBJ2-5	-	CAWTMGLKETQYF	TGTGCCTGGACAATGGGACTAAAAGAGACCCAGTACTTC
-	TRBV5-6	TRBJ2-7	-	CASSLRRIGQYF	TGTGCCAGCAGCTTGAGGAGAATAGGGCAGTACTTC
-	TRBV6-5	TRBJ2-1	-	CASRGGGNEQFF	TGTGCCAGCAGGGGAGGGGGCAATGAGCAGTTCTTC
TRBD2	TRBV2	TRBJ2-1	-	CASRESGAGNEQFF	TGTGCCAGCAGGGAAAGCGGGGCGGGTAATGAGCAGTTCTTC
TRBD2	TRBV30	TRBJ2-5	once	CAWSVRRGAYQETQYF	TGTGCCTGGAGTGTACGGCGGGGGGCGTACCAAGAGACCCAGTACTTC
-	TRBV10-3	TRBJ1-2	-	CAISESAGNYGYTF	TGTGCCATCAGTGAGTCGGCAGGGAACTATGGCTACACCTTC
TRBD1	TRBV18	TRBJ2-3	-	CASSSTPGQGSDTQYF	TGTGCCAGCTCATCCACCCCGGGACAGGGGTCAGATACGCAGTATTTT
TRBD1	TRBV11-2	TRBJ1-2	once	CASSGWDRGRGGYTF	TGTGCCAGCAGCGGCTGGGACAGGGGGAGGGGTGGCTACACCTTC
TRBD1	TRBV18	TRBJ1-2	-	CASSQRQGDGYTF	TGTGCCAGCTCACAGAGACAGGGAGATGGCTACACCTTC
-	TRBV27	TRBJ1-5	-	CASSLRGGPQHF	TGTGCCAGCAGTTTACGTGGAGGACCCCAGCATTTT
TRBD1	TRBV4-3	TRBJ2-2	once	CASSQDRGSTGELFF	TGCGCCAGCAGCCAGGACAGGGGTAGCACCGGGGAGCTGTTTTTT
-	TRBV7-2	TRBJ2-7	-	CASSPRQSSPEQYF	TGTGCCAGCAGCCCGAGACAGTCATCCCCCGAGCAGTACTTC
-	TRBV13	TRBJ1-1	-	CASSQGVNTEAFF	TGTGCCAGCAGTCAAGGGGTGAACACTGAAGCTTTCTTT
-	TRBV6-1	TRBJ1-1	-	CASSEKGKTVRNTEAFF	TGTGCCAGCAGTGAAAAGGGGAAGACAGTAAGGAACACTGAAGCTTTCTTT
TRBD2	TRBV30	TRBJ2-5	-	CAWSSGGQETQYF	TGTGCCTGGAGTTCCGGGGGGCAAGAGACCCAGTACTTC
-	TRBV2	TRBJ1-5	-	CASTGREGGNQPQHF	TGTGCCAGCACCGGAAGGGAGGGAGGCAATCAACCCCAGCATTTT
-	TRBV7-2	TRBJ1-5	-	CASSSYGNQPQHF	TGTGCCAGCAGCTCCTATGGCAATCAGCCCCAGCATTTT
TRBD2	TRBV19	TRBJ2-3	-	CASSTGRGSQYF	TGTGCCAGTAGTACGGGGCGGGGGTCGCAGTATTTT
-	TRBV7-9	TRBJ2-6	-	CSSSLGGAGANVLTF	TGTTCCAGCAGTCTAGGAGGAGCTGGGGCCAACGTCCTGACTTTC
-	TRBV2	TRBJ2-7	-	CASRKHSGTLSYEQYF	TGTGCCAGCAGAAAACACTCTGGGACACTTTCCTACGAGCAGTACTTC